The rows below give T cell receptor beta chains drawn from one sample of a study of CD8+ T cells in alopecia areata. The repertoire was sequenced with immunoSEQ multiplex PCR; TCRdb's copy has only in-frame clones and lacks some. The table shows fewer than 150,000 clones, with around four fifths occurring only once. This material consisted of CD8+ T cells sorted from blood, taken at week 4, from a patient treated with tofacitinib. These receptors originate from a human donor with alopecia areata. The CDR3 runs from the conserved cysteine through the conserved F or W. The order of the fields is V gene, J gene, D gene, clone size, CDR3 length, CDR3 DNA, CDR3 protein. D genes are given only for firm matches. Size is omitted from some rows. Given values are once, few, many or a class for expanded clones.

TRBV15	TRBJ2-7	.	.	15	TGTGCCACCCGGGGGAGCCACGGGGTCCCTGAAGAGCAGTACTTC	CATRGSHGVPEEQYF
TRBV7-9	TRBJ2-7	.	.	15	TGTGCCAGCAGCTCCTCCAGGACAGAGAGAGGGGAGCAGTACTTC	CASSSSRTERGEQYF
TRBV7-9	TRBJ1-2	TRBD1	.	15	TGTGCCAGCAGTTCCAACAGGGGGACGGAGGGTGGCTACACCTTC	CASSSNRGTEGGYTF
TRBV7-2	TRBJ2-4	.	.	19	TGTGCCAGCAGCTTAGGTGTCGGCGGGCAGAGATTAGCCAAAAACATTCAGTACTTC	CASSLGVGGQRLAKNIQYF
TRBV4-1	TRBJ2-3	.	.	17	TGCGCCAGTAGCGGACGGTCCAGGGTCACTAGCACAGATACGCAGTATTTT	CASSGRSRVTSTDTQYF
TRBV18	TRBJ2-3	.	.	14	TGTGCCAGCTCAGATGGACATAACACAGATACGCAGTATTTT	CASSDGHNTDTQYF
TRBV7-9	TRBJ2-3	.	.	14	TGTGCCAGCAGCTTAGGGACAGCTCGACATACGCAGTATTTT	CASSLGTARHTQYF
TRBV25-1	TRBJ2-7	.	.	14	TGTGCCAGCGAACCGAATGGGCCCACCTACGAGCAGTACTTC	CASEPNGPTYEQYF
TRBV7-9	TRBJ2-2	TRBD1	.	16	TGTGCCAGCAGCTTAACCGGGACAGCGAACACCGGGGAGCTGTTTTTT	CASSLTGTANTGELFF
TRBV9	TRBJ2-1	TRBD1	.	15	TGTGCCAGCAGCGAGACAGGGGCTCGGTACAATGAGCAGTTCTTC	CASSETGARYNEQFF
TRBV2	TRBJ1-5	TRBD1	.	14	TGTGCCAGCAGCTGGACAGGAGGTTCTCAGCCCCAGCATTTT	CASSWTGGSQPQHF
TRBV27	TRBJ1-2	TRBD1	.	13	TGTGCCAGCAGTCTGACAGGGCGTGGTGGCTACACCTTC	CASSLTGRGGYTF
TRBV21-1	TRBJ2-3	.	.	14	TGTGCCAGCAGCAAAACCCCCGTCACAGATACGCAGTATTTT	CASSKTPVTDTQYF
TRBV7-9	TRBJ2-7	.	.	15	TGTGCCAGCAGCCTGGGTTCACTAGCAGGTGACGAGCAGTACTTC	CASSLGSLAGDEQYF
TRBV25-1	TRBJ2-7	TRBD1	.	15	TGTGCCAGCAGTGAGCCGGGACAGGGCGGATACGAGCAGTACTTC	CASSEPGQGGYEQYF
TRBV4-1	TRBJ2-1	TRBD2	.	17	TGCGCCAGCAGCACCAGAGCGGGGCACCAACGGGGCAATGAGCAGTTCTTC	CASSTRAGHQRGNEQFF
TRBV10-3	TRBJ2-3	TRBD2	few	20	TGTGCCATCAGTGACTCCGGGACTAGCGGGGCCCGGAGCCCCACAGATACGCAGTATTTT	CAISDSGTSGARSPTDTQYF
TRBV29-1	TRBJ2-2	.	.	16	TGCAGCGTTGGGTGGACAGCCCTCAGTCGGACCGGGGAGCTGTTTTTT	CSVGWTALSRTGELFF
TRBV21-1	TRBJ2-7	.	.	17	TGTGCCAGCAGCCACGGGACAGGGAACGTGGGCCCTCCCGAGCAGTACTTC	CASSHGTGNVGPPEQYF
TRBV9	TRBJ1-5	.	.	14	TGTGCCAGCAGCGTAGACAGTAGCAATCAGCCCCAGCATTTT	CASSVDSSNQPQHF
TRBV11-2	TRBJ2-7	.	.	13	TGTGCCAGCAGCTTAGGTCCCTCCTACGAGCAGTACTTC	CASSLGPSYEQYF
TRBV5-4	TRBJ2-7	.	.	14	TGTGCCAGCAGCTTGGGGACGGTTTCCTACGAGCAGTACTTC	CASSLGTVSYEQYF
TRBV27	TRBJ1-3	.	.	14	TGTGCCAGCAGACGAGGGGGTTCTGGAAACACCATATATTTT	CASRRGGSGNTIYF
TRBV12-5	TRBJ2-6	TRBD1	.	20	TGTGCTAGTGGTTTGGTAATCCGGACAGGTAACGTTTCTGGGGCCAACGTCCTGACTTTC	CASGLVIRTGNVSGANVLTF
TRBV4-1	TRBJ2-3	TRBD2	.	18	TGCGCCAGCAGCCTTCGACTGACTAGCGGGGAAACCACAGATACGCAGTATTTT	CASSLRLTSGETTDTQYF
TRBV7-9	TRBJ2-5	.	.	11	TGTGCCAGCTCCGATTTCGAGACCCAGTACTTC	CASSDFETQYF
TRBV5-6	TRBJ2-7	.	.	16	TGTGCCAGCAGCTCCGCCCCGGGCCGTAGCTCCTACGAGCAGTACTTC	CASSSAPGRSSYEQYF
TRBV6-6	TRBJ2-3	TRBD2	.	13	TGTGCCAGCGGGGGGACTAGCGGAGATACGCAGTATTTT	CASGGTSGDTQYF
TRBV30	TRBJ2-7	.	.	13	TGTGCCTGGAGTGTACCTGGCGGATACGAGCAGTACTTC	CAWSVPGGYEQYF
TRBV5-1	TRBJ2-7	.	few	13	TGCGCCAGCAGCTTGGGACGCGGGAACGAGCAGTACTTC	CASSLGRGNEQYF
TRBV2	TRBJ2-2	.	.	15	TGTGCCAGCATCTTGACACTTCGGGGGCTCGGGGAGCTGTTTTTT	CASILTLRGLGELFF
TRBV14	TRBJ1-1	.	.	16	TGTGCCAGCAGCCAAGATATACGAAGGGGGATCACTGAAGCTTTCTTT	CASSQDIRRGITEAFF
TRBV15	TRBJ2-3	TRBD2	.	17	TGTGCCACCAGCAGAGATAGGCCTAGCGGACCTCCAGATACGCAGTATTTT	CATSRDRPSGPPDTQYF
TRBV6-7	TRBJ2-2	.	few	15	TGTGCCAGCAGTTACTCGCCCAAGAACACCGGGGAGCTGTTTTTT	CASSYSPKNTGELFF
TRBV27	TRBJ1-1	.	.	13	TGTGCCAGCAGTTTACGGTTCGGGGCTGAAGCTTTCTTT	CASSLRFGAEAFF
TRBV29-1	TRBJ2-1	TRBD1	.	13	TGCAGCGTTGGGGGGACAGGGGGCAATGAGCAGTTCTTC	CSVGGTGGNEQFF
TRBV4-1	TRBJ2-2	.	.	15	TGCGCCAGCAGCCAAGATTCTGGTTCCGCCGGGGAGCTGTTTTTT	CASSQDSGSAGELFF
TRBV27	TRBJ2-1	TRBD1	few	14	TGTGCCAGCAGTTATAGGGGGCTATACAATGAGCAGTTCTTC	CASSYRGLYNEQFF
TRBV7-2	TRBJ2-7	.	few	15	TGTGCCAGCAGCATCTTGGGCGGTGGCGGGTACGAGCAGTACTTC	CASSILGGGGYEQYF
TRBV6-5	TRBJ2-2	.	few	14	TGTGCCAGCAGCACCACGTGGGGCCGTCGGGAGCTGTTTTTT	CASSTTWGRRELFF
TRBV7-8	TRBJ1-5	.	.	13	TGTGCCAGCAGCTCCGTCCTCAATCAGCCCCAGCATTTT	CASSSVLNQPQHF
TRBV11-2	TRBJ2-7	.	.	15	TGTGCCAGCAGCTTGGGGGCAGGTCCCTCCTACGAGCAGTACTTC	CASSLGAGPSYEQYF
TRBV27	TRBJ2-2	.	.	15	TGTGCCAGCAGTTTCGGTCAGGGGGGGATAGGGGAGCTGTTTTTT	CASSFGQGGIGELFF
TRBV27	TRBJ2-5	TRBD2	.	16	TGTGCCAGCAGTTTAAGAGCGGGGGTTCTCCGGGAGACCCAGTACTTC	CASSLRAGVLRETQYF